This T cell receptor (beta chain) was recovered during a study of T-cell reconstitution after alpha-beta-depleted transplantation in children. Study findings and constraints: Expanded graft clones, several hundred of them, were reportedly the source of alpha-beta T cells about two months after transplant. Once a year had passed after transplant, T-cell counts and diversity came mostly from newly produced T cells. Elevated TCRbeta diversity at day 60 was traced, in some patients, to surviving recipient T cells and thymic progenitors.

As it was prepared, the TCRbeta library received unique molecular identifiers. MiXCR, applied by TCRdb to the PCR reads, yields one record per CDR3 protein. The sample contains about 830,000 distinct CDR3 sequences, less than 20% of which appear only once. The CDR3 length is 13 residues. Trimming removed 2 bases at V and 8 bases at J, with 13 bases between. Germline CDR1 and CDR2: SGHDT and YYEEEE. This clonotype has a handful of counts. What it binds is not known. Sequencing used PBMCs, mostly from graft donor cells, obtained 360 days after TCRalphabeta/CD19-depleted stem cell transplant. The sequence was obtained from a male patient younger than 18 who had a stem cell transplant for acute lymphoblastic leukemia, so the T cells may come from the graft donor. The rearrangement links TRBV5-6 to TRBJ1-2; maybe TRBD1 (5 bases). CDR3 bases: TGTGCCAGCAGCTTCGGGGGAGCAGGGGGCTACACCTTC. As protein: CASSFGGAGGYTF.